What follows are 21 T cell receptor beta chains derived from one specimen sequenced in a study of OX40 agonist ivuxolimab in advanced cancers. Some clones are missing from TCRdb's copy, which holds only in-frame ones; the method was immunoSEQ multiplex PCR. The data contain over 150,000 clones, 85% to 95% of them seen just once; the ten biggest clones take up around 0.31%. The starting material was CD4+ or CD8+ T cells sorted from blood, obtained in a trial of the OX40 agonist ivuxolimab. Receptors were obtained from an adult with an advanced solid tumor such as melanoma, head and neck, liver or kidney cancer.

The V call is TRBV18, the J call TRBJ2-3; the match to TRBD2 covers 11 bases. With V trimmed by 4 bases and J by 2 bases, 2 bases remained unmatched. Looked up from germline, CDR1 is KGHSH and CDR2 is LQKENI. The CDR3 has 15 amino acids. CDR3 amino acids: CASSLSGGATDTQYF. CDR3 nucleotide sequence: TGTGCCAGCTCACTTAGCGGGGGGGCCACAGATACGCAGTATTTT.

This clone was seen just once. The chain couples TRBV18 to TRBJ1-1; perhaps TRBD1 as D (5 bases). The V and J ends lost 1 base and 0 bases respectively, with 21 bases between them. The germline CDR1 and CDR2 sequences are KGHSH and LQKENI. This CDR3 is built from 19 residues. CDR3 coding DNA: TGTGCCAGCTCACCACTCGCTCAGCAGGGACGGGGTATGAACACTGAAGCTTTCTTT. Amino acids: CASSPLAQQGRGMNTEAFF.

The CDR3 loop is CASSRGPGQSEAFF. For the CDR3, the DNA is TGTGCCAGCAGCCGAGGCCCGGGACAGTCTGAAGCTTTCTTT. The chain joins TRBV21-1 to TRBJ1-1; the DNA was not compared with TRBD1, the D call given in the table. TRBV21-1 is marked as a pseudogene. The CDR3 loop spans 14 amino acids.

The chain recombines TRBV9 with TRBJ2-7; TRBD1 agrees at 9 bases. The CDR3 runs to 16 residues. Germline V gene sequence: CDR1 SGDLS, CDR2 YYNGEE. V dropped 4 bases and J dropped 5; count of bases not matched to a gene: 13. The CDR3 nucleotides read TGTGCCAGCAGCCAGACCGTTGGACAGGGGCCCCACGAGCAGTACTTC. Its protein is CASSQTVGQGPHEQYF. Full variable domain (rest looked up from reference TRBV9 and TRBJ2-7): DSGVTQTPKHLITATGQRVTLRCSPRSGDLSVYWYQQSLDQGLQFLIQYYNGEERAKGNILERFSAQQFPDLHSELNLSSLELGDSALYFCASSQTVGQGPHEQYFGPGTRLTVT.

J is TRBJ2-7 and V is TRBV6-6; D may be TRBD1 (5 bases). This CDR3 has 12 residues. Between the trimmed V and J ends, which lost 6 bases and 2 bases, there was a span of 8 bases. The V gene's germline CDR1 is MNHNY and CDR2 SVGAGI (reference sequence). CDR3 nucleotides: TGTGCCAGCAGCCGGACACCCTACGAGCAGTACTTC. The encoded protein is CASSRTPYEQYF.

The chain links TRBV27 to TRBJ1-2, with D hard to call. Per the germline V gene, CDR1 is MNHEY and CDR2 is SMNVEV (reference sequence). V was clipped by 3 bases and J by 4 bases, with 9 bases between them. This CDR3 is built from 13 residues. The CDR3 spells CASSFSGSYGYTF. The CDR3 DNA reads TGTGCCAGCAGTTTTTCTGGTTCCTATGGCTACACCTTC.

The V gene is TRBV23-1, the J gene TRBJ2-7; TRBD1 is a possible D gene (6 bases). TRBV23-1 is an open reading frame whose function is uncertain. This CDR3 comprises 14 residues. Trimming cost V 0 bases and J 3 bases, with 9 bases left between them. The CDR3, as DNA: TGCGCCAGCAGTCAATCGGGACAACGCTACGAGCAGTACTTC. It yields the protein CASSQSGQRYEQYF.

Here the CDR3 reads CASSPGGTGGSYEQYF. The CDR3 DNA reads TGTGCCAGCAGCCCGGGAGGGACAGGGGGCTCCTACGAGCAGTACTTC. The chain employs TRBV5-4 and TRBJ2-7; 11 bases are a match to TRBD1. Germline loops: CDR1 SGHNT, CDR2 YYREEE (reference sequence). V was clipped by 4 bases and J by 0 bases; unmatched bases: 6. CDR3 size: 16 residues.

The chain joins TRBV19 to TRBJ1-1; TRBD1 agrees at 7 bases. V lost 3 bases and J lost 10; bases outside the gene matches: 11. Germline-derived CDR1 and CDR2 are LNHDA and SQIVND (reference sequence). The CDR3 contains 14 residues. CDR3 sequence (DNA): TGTGCCAGTAGTATTAACCTTAACAGGGGTGGAGCTTTCTTT. Its protein product is CASSINLNRGGAFF.

The rearrangement links TRBV5-1 to TRBJ1-2; no clear D. The V end lost 0 bases, the J end lost 3 bases, and 12 bases lay between the germline ends. Germline CDR1 reads SGHRS; CDR2 reads YFSETQ. This CDR3 region has 15 residues. CDR3 sequence: CASSLEQDAYYGYTF. DNA of the CDR3: TGCGCCAGCAGCTTGGAGCAGGACGCATACTATGGCTACACCTTC.

This chain links TRBV11-3 with TRBJ2-3; weak D call: TRBD1 (6 bases). Germline-derived CDR1 and CDR2 are SGHNT and YENEEA. V was pared by 5 bases and J by 0 bases, with 18 bases between. This CDR3 has 17 residues. CDR3 nucleotide sequence: TGTGCCAGCAGCCTCCGTCTACAGGGATCTAGCACAGATACGCAGTATTTT. It codes for CASSLRLQGSSTDTQYF.

V is TRBV15 and J is TRBJ1-2; D is ambiguous. From germline, CDR1 is LNHNV and CDR2 YYDKDF (reference sequence). Between the trimmed V and J ends, which lost 0 bases and 8 bases, there was a span of 10 bases. The CDR3 totals 13 residues. CDR3 sequence reads: CATSRDRVGGYTF. DNA for the CDR3: TGTGCCACCAGCAGAGATAGGGTAGGCGGCTACACCTTC.

This chain connects TRBV5-6 to TRBJ2-7, with 8 bases aligning to TRBD1. The CDR3 has 14 residues. Germline lookup yields CDR1 SGHDT and CDR2 YYEEEE. Losses at the gene ends were 4 bases for V and 4 bases for J; bases not matched to a gene: 7. The CDR3 DNA reads as TGTGCCAGCAGCCCAGGACAGGGCCCGTACGAGCAGTACTTC. Protein sequence: CASSPGQGPYEQYF.

To note about this clone: The DNA is left out, because the CDR3 cannot be placed on it with certainty; the CDR3 is given as TCRdb lists it. V usage is TRBV2 and J usage is TRBJ2-1. CDR1 SNHLY and CDR2 FYNNEI come from the germline V gene. Counting both end residues, the CDR3 totals 14 amino acids. This CDR3 reads CASTLGISYNEQFF.

The chain combines TRBV5-1 with TRBJ2-3, with D possibly matching TRBD1 (6 bases). This CDR3 has 15 residues. Per the germline V gene, CDR1 is SGHRS and CDR2 is YFSETQ. Trimming took 4 bases from V and 0 from J, leaving 12 bases between them. The CDR3: CASSGRGQSTDTQYF. For the CDR3, the DNA is TGCGCCAGCAGCGGCCGGGGACAAAGCACAGATACGCAGTATTTT.

The chain links TRBV5-1 to TRBJ2-1; no clear D. The CDR3 runs 14 residues. V was cut by 5 bases and J by 0 bases, with 9 bases left in between. CDR1 is SGHRS, CDR2 YFSETQ, per germline. CDR3 DNA: TGCGCCAGCAGACACCAGAGCTCCTACAATGAGCAGTTCTTC. Its translation: CASRHQSSYNEQFF.

This clone has a single count. V gene TRBV11-3 combines with J gene TRBJ2-3, with TRBD1 matching 9 bases. Trimming cost V 5 bases and J 5 bases; bases outside gene matches: 5. This CDR3 has 14 amino acids. The V gene's germline CDR1 is SGHNT and CDR2 YENEEA. The DNA of the CDR3 is TGTGCCAGCAGCCCGGGACAGGGAGGAGATACGCAGTATTTT. It specifies CASSPGQGGDTQYF.

The chain employs TRBV7-2 and TRBJ1-4, with D tentatively TRBD1 (5 bases). This CDR3 has 16 residues. V was shortened by 6 bases and J by 3 bases, with 17 bases between the two germline ends. Germline CDR1 and CDR2: SGHTA and FQGNSA. CDR3: CASRPTGGVPNEKLFF. The CDR3 DNA reads as TGTGCCAGCAGACCAACGGGAGGGGTACCTAATGAAAAACTGTTTTTT.

The chain carries TRBV10-2 and TRBJ2-1; 16 bases map to TRBD2. V shed 6 bases, J shed 6 bases, and the junction held 2 bases outside the gene matches. Germline lookup yields CDR1 WSHSY and CDR2 SAAADI. There are 15 residues in the CDR3. CDR3 sequence reads: CASRGTSGRGNEQFF. In nucleotides, the CDR3 is TGCGCCAGCAGAGGGACTAGCGGGAGGGGCAATGAGCAGTTCTTC.

The chain combines TRBV25-1 with TRBJ1-4; the match to TRBD1 covers 8 bases. Trimming took 8 bases from V and 4 from J; bases not matched to a gene: 6. Germline assignment: CDR1 MGHDK and CDR2 SYGVNS. The CDR3 runs 14 residues. The CDR3 bases are TGTGCCAGCCGACAGGGGTACCTTAATGAAAAACTGTTTTTT. It is translated as CASRQGYLNEKLFF.

V is TRBV18 and J is TRBJ2-7; D remains unclear. Germline loops: CDR1 KGHSH, CDR2 LQKENI. This CDR3 spans 16 amino acids. Trimming left V 3 bases short and J 5 bases short, with 20 bases between. The CDR3 coding sequence is TGTGCCAGCTCACCTCGGTCGGCAGCTAAAGGCGACGAGCAGTACTTC. Amino acid sequence: CASSPRSAAKGDEQYF.